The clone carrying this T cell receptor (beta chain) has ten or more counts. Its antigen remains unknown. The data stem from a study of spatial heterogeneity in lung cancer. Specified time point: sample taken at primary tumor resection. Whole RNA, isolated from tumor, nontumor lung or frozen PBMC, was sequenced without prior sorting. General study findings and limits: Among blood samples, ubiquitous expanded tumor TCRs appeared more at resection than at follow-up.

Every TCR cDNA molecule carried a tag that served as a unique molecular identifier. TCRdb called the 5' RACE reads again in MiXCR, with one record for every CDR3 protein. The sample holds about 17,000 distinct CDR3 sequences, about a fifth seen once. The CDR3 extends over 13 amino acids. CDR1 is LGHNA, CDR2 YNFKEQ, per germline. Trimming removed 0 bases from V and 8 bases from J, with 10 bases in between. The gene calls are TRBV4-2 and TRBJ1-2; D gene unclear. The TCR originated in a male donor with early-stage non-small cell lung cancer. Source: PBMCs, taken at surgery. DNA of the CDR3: TGTGCCAGCAGCCAAGATCGATTTGGGGGCTACACCTTC. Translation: CASSQDRFGGYTF.